This TCR beta chain was retrieved from a study of blood T cells in healthy people across ages. Details on this clonotype: Its antigen is still unknown.

V dropped 5 bases and J dropped 1 base, with 5 bases sitting between them. CDR1 is SGHTA, CDR2 FQGNSA, per germline. This CDR3 has 13 amino acids. The authors ran a second PCR of 7 to 11 cycles using a sample-barcoded 5' primer and a J-beta primer mix. TCRdb ran MiXCR on the 5' RACE reads and lists one entry per CDR3 protein. The sample lists about 1 million distinct CDR3 sequences; under 30% were seen once. The donors, healthy Caucasians from Russia, were aged 6 to 90. Study outcomes and limitations: Comparison with aged donors showed that long-lived donors had more naive CD4+ cells and higher diversity. As naive T cell percentage varied, TCR beta diversity correlated strongly with it.

This sample was also put to use in a study of T cells of mothers and their children.

Sequencing used blood. The chain combines TRBV7-2 with TRBJ2-2; D is ambiguous. The sequence was obtained from a girl aged 2 to 10 in good health. The CDR3 region is CASSTKNTGELFF. The DNA for the CDR3 is TGTGCCAGCAGCACCAAGAACACCGGGGAGCTGTTTTTT.